The clone carrying this T cell receptor (beta chain) came up a few times. Trimming at V came to 2 bases and at J to 8 bases, leaving 7 bases not matched to a gene. The CDR3 spans 14 residues. Germline V gene data show CDR1 as MDHEN and CDR2 as SYDVKM. This specimen belongs to a study of regulatory T cells in long-lasting Graves disease. To make TCR beta libraries, researchers used iRepertoire HTBI primers and Arm-PCR of CDR3 regions. One entry per CDR3 protein, called by TCRdb with MiXCR from the multiplex PCR reads. The table includes roughly 610,000 distinct CDR3 sequences, around 16% detected once. Time point of the sample: newly diagnosed GD, antithyroid drugs for less than 3 months. From PBMCs, RNA was extracted and then used to make the TCR library. This sample also appeared in a second study, on T cells in Graves' hyperthyroidism and ophthalmopathy.

The material sequenced was peripheral blood mononuclear cells (PBMCs), taken at new diagnosis, from a patient treated with antithyroid drugs. The chain is built from TRBV28 and TRBJ1-2; 8 nucleotides match TRBD1. The TCR was taken from a man aged 18-30 years with Graves disease. CDR3 DNA sequence: TGTGCCAGCAGTTTACCCCAGGGGGCGCGAGGCTACACCTTC. Translating gives CASSLPQGARGYTF.